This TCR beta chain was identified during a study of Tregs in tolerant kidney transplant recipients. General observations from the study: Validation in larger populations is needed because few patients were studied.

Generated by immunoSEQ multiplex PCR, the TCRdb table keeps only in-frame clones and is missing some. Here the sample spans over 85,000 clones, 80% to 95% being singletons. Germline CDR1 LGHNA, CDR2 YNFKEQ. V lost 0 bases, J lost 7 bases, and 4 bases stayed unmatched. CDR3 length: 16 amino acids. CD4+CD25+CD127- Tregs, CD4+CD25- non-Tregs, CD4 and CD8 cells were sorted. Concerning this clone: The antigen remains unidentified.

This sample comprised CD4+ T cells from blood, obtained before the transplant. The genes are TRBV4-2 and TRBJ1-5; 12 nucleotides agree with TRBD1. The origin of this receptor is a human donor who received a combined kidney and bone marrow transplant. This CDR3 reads CASSQDSGTGGQPQHF. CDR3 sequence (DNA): TGTGCCAGCAGCCAAGATTCCGGGACAGGGGGCCAGCCCCAGCATTTT.